The entry below gives a single T cell receptor beta chain sequence along with its context. What it recognizes is unknown. The data stem from a study of cytomegalovirus exposure and HLA in healthy donors. The study's findings and limits: TRBV6-2, TRBV6-3 and some other V segments were excluded as indistinguishable. Fewer N-insertions (relative to the roughly 700-donor mean) were reportedly seen in an Asian-associated ancestry cluster in a later analysis. TCR beta sequences reportedly predicted most subjects' HLA-A and HLA-B alleles accurately.

CDR3 size: 16 residues. Looked up from germline, CDR1 is SGDLS and CDR2 is YYNGEE. V lost 0 bases to trimming and J lost 6 bases; unmatched junction nucleotides: 6. It was with 60 Vbeta and 13 Jbeta primers that the PCR ran. Produced via immunoSEQ multiplex PCR; TCRdb's table is partial and in-frame only. This table has 150,000 to 200,000 clones, around 81% appearing once. The clonotype was recovered from a woman under 30 in good health and CMV-seropositive. The chain has TRBV9 and TRBJ2-3, with 11 bases matching TRBD2. Sequencing was performed on PBMCs. CDR3 bases: TGTGCCAGCAGCGTAGCTAGCGGGGGGAGTCAGGATACGCAGTATTTT. Translated: CASSVASGGSQDTQYF.